One sample yielded the 6 T cell receptor beta chains listed below, sequenced in a study of blood T cells in healthy people across ages. It was with a sample-barcoded 5' primer and a J-beta primer mix that a second PCR of roughly 6 to 12 cycles was run. MiXCR was run by TCRdb on the 5' RACE reads, yielding one entry per CDR3 protein. The data contain under 2 million distinct CDR3 sequences, almost 35% of them singletons. The sequenced sample consisted of blood. The receptors were gathered from a woman under 40 in good health.

This clonotype was seen only a few times. The junction departs from germline at one end; a sequencing error may be responsible. This chain uses TRBV5-1 with TRBJ2-1; the D is unclear. CDR3 length equals 15 residues. Germline V gene lookup returns CDR1 SGHRS and CDR2 YFSETQ. CDR3 in amino acids: CASSQAGESMGERFF. Here the CDR3 DNA reads TGCGCCAGCAGCCAAGCAGGAGAATCGATGGGTGAGCGGTTCTTC.

This chain connects TRBV20-1 to TRBJ2-7; 7 positions match TRBD1. TRBJ2-5 matches the DNA end more closely, so the J call is doubtful. This CDR3 spans 13 amino acids. Germline V lookup: CDR1 DFQATT, CDR2 SNEGSKA (reference sequence). CDR3 bases: TGCAGTGTCACCGAGACAGGGCGGGAGACCCAGTACTTC. The encoded protein is CSVTETGRETQYF.

This clonotype was picked up one time. A read error may be the cause here, since a much bigger clone is one base away. The genes are TRBV6-6 and TRBJ1-2; D is unclear. This CDR3 has 10 residues. From germline, CDR1 is MNHNY and CDR2 SVGAGI (reference sequence). The CDR3: CASRGYDYTF. The CDR3 nucleotides are TGTGCCAGCAGGGGATATGACTACACCTTC.

The genes are TRBV12-3 or TRBV12-4 and TRBJ2-3; TRBD2 matches at 9 bases. The V segment lost 2 bases and the J segment 5 bases; nucleotides outside the gene matches: 8. The CDR3 runs to 16 residues. The CDR3 sequence: CASSLSAGGPIDTQYF. Here the CDR3 DNA reads TGTGCCAGCAGTTTATCTGCGGGAGGGCCCATAGATACGCAGTATTTT.

This chain uses TRBV5-1 with TRBJ2-7; tentatively, D is TRBD1 (6 bases). Germline CDR1 SGHRS, CDR2 YFSETQ. CDR3 length equals 13 residues. V was cut by 3 bases and J by 5 bases, with 12 bases left in between. This CDR3 reads CASSSLRDNEQYF. The CDR3, as DNA: TGCGCCAGCAGCTCCCTTCGGGACAACGAGCAGTACTTC.

This clonotype was detected only a few times. The V call is TRBV27, the J call TRBJ1-4; D may be TRBD1 (5 bases). Trimming pared 3 bases from V and 8 bases from J, leaving 16 bases between. Germline lookup yields CDR1 MNHEY and CDR2 SMNVEV (reference sequence). The CDR3 extends over 15 amino acids. The CDR3 protein is CASSFLPGSQEKLFF. Here the CDR3 DNA reads TGTGCCAGCAGTTTTCTCCCAGGGAGTCAAGAAAAACTGTTTTTT.